The 31 T cell receptor beta chains in this list originate from one sample, sequenced in a study of blood T cell repertoires in COVID-19. Assay used: immunoSEQ multiplex PCR; TCRdb lists only in-frame clones, some missing. The repertoire holds about 160,000 clones, with 80% as singletons. The sequenced sample was PBMCs or T cells enriched from blood (not recorded which). These receptors were obtained from a woman in her sixties or seventies who had recovered from COVID-19.

V gene TRBV10-2 combines with J gene TRBJ2-5; 11 bases agree with TRBD1. V trimming: 6 bases; J trimming: 5 bases; junction bases outside the gene matches: 5. The CDR3 has 14 residues. Looked up from germline, CDR1 is WSHSY and CDR2 is SAAADI. CDR3 sequence: CASRDRGRRETQYF. For the CDR3, the DNA is TGCGCCAGCAGGGACAGGGGGCGGCGGGAGACCCAGTACTTC.

J is TRBJ2-7 and V is TRBV2, with a tentative D call TRBD1 (6 bases). CDR1 SNHLY and CDR2 FYNNEI come from the germline V gene. Trimming stripped 6 bases from V and 0 bases from J, with 15 bases between. The CDR3 covers 15 residues. The CDR3 DNA reads as TGTGCCAGCAGAAACAGGGTAGTTAGCTCCTACGAGCAGTACTTC. Translated: CASRNRVVSSYEQYF.

The CDR3 sequence is CASSQVSSYNSPLHF. CDR3 DNA sequence: TGTGCCAGCAGCCAAGTTAGCTCCTATAATTCACCCCTCCACTTT. This chain joins TRBV14 and TRBJ1-6; no firm D call. The CDR3 is 15 amino acids. V was pared by 1 base and J by 0 bases, with 4 bases between. Germline CDR1 SGHDN, CDR2 FVKESK.

The chain links TRBV5-1 to TRBJ2-5; D perhaps matches TRBD1 (5 bases). In germline, CDR1 is SGHRS, CDR2 YFSETQ. The CDR3 length is 16 residues. V was clipped by 0 bases and J by 1 base, with 13 bases between them. CDR3 sequence reads: CASSLGGRLSQETQYF. CDR3 DNA sequence: TGCGCCAGCAGCTTGGGGGGCCGTCTCTCCCAAGAGACCCAGTACTTC.

The CDR3 sequence is CASSQGLAGGNYEQYF. The CDR3 bases are TGTGCCAGCAGCCAAGGACTAGCGGGGGGCAACTACGAGCAGTACTTC. The rearrangement links TRBV3-1 (or the pseudogene TRBV3-2) to TRBJ2-7; 13 nucleotides line up with TRBD2. Germline V gene lookup returns CDR1 LGHDT and CDR2 YNNKEL (reference sequence). This CDR3 contains 16 residues. With V trimmed by 1 base and J by 3 bases, 3 bases remained unmatched.

The chain links TRBV3-1 (or the pseudogene TRBV3-2) to TRBJ1-2; 10 positions agree with TRBD1. The CDR3 is made up of 15 amino acids. Germline V gives CDR1 LGHDT, CDR2 YNNKEL (reference sequence). V trimming: 7 bases; J trimming: 2 bases; junction bases outside the gene matches: 7. CDR3 sequence: CASTGGTGANYGYTF. For the CDR3, the DNA is TGTGCCAGCACCGGCGGGACAGGGGCCAACTATGGCTACACCTTC.

This clone was counted between two and nine times. This chain connects TRBV27 to TRBJ2-7; 7 bases match TRBD1. Germline lookup yields CDR1 MNHEY and CDR2 SMNVEV (reference sequence). The CDR3 loop spans 14 amino acids. The J segment lost 3 bases and the V segment lost 6 bases, leaving 8 bases of the junction unmatched. CDR3 residues: CASRPGQRVYEQYF. The CDR3 DNA reads as TGTGCCAGCAGGCCGGGACAGAGGGTCTACGAGCAGTACTTC.

CDR3 DNA: TGTGCCAGCAGCCAAGATAGACAGGGTAACTACGAGCAGTACTTC. This sequence encodes CASSQDRQGNYEQYF. The V and J genes are TRBV14 and TRBJ2-7; 7 bases align to TRBD1. The CDR3 spans 15 residues. Germline V gene sequence: CDR1 SGHDN, CDR2 FVKESK. V lost 0 bases to trimming and J lost 3 bases; unmatched junction nucleotides: 5. Together with reference TRBV14 and TRBJ2-7, the CDR3 gives the full variable domain: EAGVTQFPSHSVIEKGQTVTLRCDPISGHDNLYWYRRVMGKEIKFLLHFVKESKQDESGMPNNRFLAERTGGTYSTLKVQPAELEDSGVYFCASSQDRQGNYEQYFGPGTRLTVT.

The chain uses TRBV19 and TRBJ2-2; possible D gene TRBD2, 5 bases. This CDR3 has 16 residues. V was clipped by 0 bases and J by 7 bases, with 15 bases between them. Germline CDR1 reads LNHDA; CDR2 reads SQIVND (reference sequence). The CDR3 spells CASSIDRAGRGGELFF. CDR3 nucleotides: TGTGCCAGTAGTATAGATAGGGCAGGACGGGGCGGGGAGCTGTTTTTT.

In this sample, this clone turned up once. The chain links TRBV13 to TRBJ1-2, with a tentative D call TRBD1 (6 bases). The CDR3 runs 14 residues. The germline gives CDR1 PRHDT, CDR2 FYEKMQ (reference sequence). The germline V and J ends were trimmed by 4 bases and 2 bases, with 11 bases remaining between them. The CDR3 loop is CASSSTGYNYGYTF. CDR3 nucleotides: TGTGCCAGCAGCTCGACAGGTTACAACTATGGCTACACCTTC.

The V and J genes are TRBV11-2 and TRBJ2-2, with 11 bases matching TRBD1. Germline lookup yields CDR1 SGHAT and CDR2 FQNNGV. CDR3 length: 14 residues. With 3 bases clipped from V and 7 bases from J, the junction kept 1 base outside the gene matches. CDR3 protein: CASSLDRGLGELFF. CDR3 in DNA: TGTGCCAGCAGCTTGGACAGGGGGCTCGGGGAGCTGTTTTTT.

The chain combines TRBV6-4 with TRBJ2-6, with 7 nucleotides matching TRBD1. V lost 5 bases, J lost 1 base, and 5 bases stayed unmatched. In germline, CDR1 is MRHNA, CDR2 SNTAGT. The CDR3 length is 16 residues. For the CDR3, the DNA is TGTGCCAGCAGTCGACAGGGCATGTCTGGGGCCAACGTCCTGACTTTC. It codes for CASSRQGMSGANVLTF.

This clone came up many times. This rearrangement joins TRBV5-1 to TRBJ2-2; possibly TRBD1 for D (6 bases). Germline CDR1 reads SGHRS; CDR2 reads YFSETQ. The V gene lost 0 bases and the J gene lost 1 base, with 10 bases spanning the gap. The CDR3 consists of 16 residues. CDR3 sequence: CASSLDPGQNTGELFF. In nucleotides, the CDR3 is TGCGCCAGCAGCTTGGATCCGGGACAGAACACCGGGGAGCTGTTTTTT.

This chain links TRBV6-2 or TRBV6-3 with TRBJ2-1, with D maybe TRBD1 (5 bases). Per germline, CDR1 MNHEY and CDR2 SVGEGT. Trimming cost V 4 bases and J 3 bases, with 7 bases left between them. The CDR3 extends over 13 amino acids. In nucleotides, the CDR3 is TGTGCCAGCAGTTCAGGGCGCTACAATGAGCAGTTCTTC. This translates into CASSSGRYNEQFF.

The sample holds a few counts of this clone. The gene calls are TRBV9 and TRBJ1-2; D is ambiguous. Germline-derived CDR1 and CDR2 are SGDLS and YYNGEE. This CDR3 has 14 residues. V was trimmed by 4 bases and J by 5 bases, leaving 15 bases between them. The CDR3 here is CASSSQNGVYGYTF. The CDR3 bases are TGTGCCAGCAGCTCCCAGAATGGTGTTTATGGCTACACCTTC.

This chain connects TRBV12-5 to TRBJ2-2; 9 positions match TRBD1. With 4 bases clipped from V and 1 base from J, the junction kept 16 bases outside the gene matches. Germline V gene sequence: CDR1 LGHNT, CDR2 FRNRAP. This CDR3 region has 20 residues. The CDR3 region is CASGSPPGQGNTENTGELFF. The DNA for the CDR3 is TGTGCTAGTGGTTCCCCCCCGGGACAGGGAAATACAGAGAACACCGGGGAGCTGTTTTTT.

This chain uses TRBV6-5 with TRBJ2-7, with TRBD1 matching 7 bases. CDR1 and CDR2 from the germline V gene are MNHEY and SVGAGI. The CDR3 is made up of 16 amino acids. The junction had 15 bases not matched to a gene; V was cut back by 4 bases and J by 6 bases. The CDR3 loop reads CASSLSTVRGISEQYF. DNA for the CDR3: TGTGCCAGCAGTTTATCCACCGTCAGGGGGATTAGCGAGCAGTACTTC.

The CDR3 reads CASRDRFDSNQPQHF. The DNA for the CDR3 is TGTGCCAGCCGGGACAGGTTTGATAGCAATCAGCCCCAGCATTTT. V and J are TRBV6-4 and TRBJ1-5, with 8 bases aligning to TRBD1. V gave up 8 bases and J gave up 0 bases; unmatched junction bases: 6. Germline lookup yields CDR1 MRHNA and CDR2 SNTAGT. There are 15 residues in the CDR3.

A word on this clone: The germline gene is not matched at one end of the junction; a read error may be the cause. The J gene is TRBJ1-3, the V gene TRBV6-1; D unresolved. This CDR3 is built from 14 residues. Germline V gene data show CDR1 as MNHNS and CDR2 as SASEGT. The chain's CDR3 is CASSEALSGNTIYF. The CDR3 DNA reads as TGTGCCAGCAGCGAAGCCCTCTCTGGAAACACCATATATTTT.

This chain joins TRBV19 and TRBJ1-5; D not resolved. Germline CDR1 and CDR2: LNHDA and SQIVND (reference sequence). This CDR3 spans 13 amino acids. V shed 8 bases and J shed 3 bases, with 11 bases lying between them. The CDR3 DNA reads as TGTGCCAGTGGCTGGGGAGCCAATCAGCCCCAGCATTTT. The encoded protein is CASGWGANQPQHF. Using reference TRBV19 and TRBJ1-5 for the parts outside the CDR3, the full variable domain is DGGITQSPKYLFRKEGQNVTLSCEQNLNHDAMYWYRQDPGQGLRLIYYSQIVNDFQKGDIAEGYSVSREKKESFPLTVTSAQKNPTAFYLCASGWGANQPQHFGDGTRLSIL.

At least ten counts were recorded for this clone. V gene TRBV18 combines with J gene TRBJ2-2; 8 nucleotides match TRBD2. The CDR3 has 15 residues. The germline CDR1 and CDR2 sequences are KGHSH and LQKENI. The V segment lost 2 bases and the J segment 3 bases; nucleotides outside the gene matches: 2. Written as DNA, the CDR3 is TGTGCCAGCTCACCAGCTAGCGGGTACACCGGGGAGCTGTTTTTT. Amino acid sequence: CASSPASGYTGELFF.

The CDR3 region is CAIRAPYGYTF. CDR3 DNA: TGTGCCATCAGGGCACCTTATGGCTACACCTTC. The chain links TRBV19 to TRBJ1-2, with D tentatively TRBD1 (5 bases). The CDR3 extends over 11 amino acids. Trimming shortened V by 10 bases and J by 5 bases, and 11 bases separated the two germline ends. CDR1 LNHDA and CDR2 SQIVND come from the germline V gene (reference sequence).

The sample holds one count of this clone. The chain couples TRBV7-2 to TRBJ1-1, with a weak D call TRBD1 (5 bases). This CDR3 spans 12 amino acids. The V and J ends lost 6 bases and 11 bases respectively, with 16 bases between them. Germline CDR1 SGHTA, CDR2 FQGNSA. CDR3 nucleotides: TGTGCCAGCAGTCACACCAGGGTTATGGCTTTCTTT. As protein: CASSHTRVMAFF.

This chain connects TRBV11-3 to TRBJ2-2; D perhaps matches TRBD1 (5 bases). Trimming cost V 5 bases and J 4 bases, with 23 bases left between them. There are 18 residues in the CDR3. Germline values: CDR1 SGHNT, CDR2 YENEEA. Here the CDR3 DNA reads TGTGCCAGCAGCCTTTACCCCCCGGACAAGGGGCCCACCGGGGAGCTGTTTTTT. Translated, it gives CASSLYPPDKGPTGELFF.

The chain has TRBV19 and TRBJ2-2, with 10 bases that match TRBD2. The CDR3 is 14 residues long. Germline V gene sequence: CDR1 LNHDA, CDR2 SQIVND (reference sequence). Trimming cost V 8 bases and J 8 bases; bases outside gene matches: 8. The CDR3 DNA is TGTGCCAGTGCTCTAGCGGGGGCCGGAGGGGAGCTGTTTTTT. Its protein is CASALAGAGGELFF.

This chain connects TRBV21-1 to TRBJ1-6. TRBV21-1 counts as a pseudogene. The CDR3 spans 19 residues. CDR3 nucleotide sequence: TGTGCCAGCATTACGCTCCCGGGGGGCGATTACACCTATAATTCACCCCTCCACTTT. It encodes CASITLPGGDYTYNSPLHF.

This clone was seen a single time. The chain is built from TRBV10-1 and TRBJ1-1; 7 positions match TRBD1. Germline loops: CDR1 WNHNN, CDR2 SYGVQD (reference sequence). The CDR3 extends over 16 amino acids. V shed 0 bases and J 9 bases; nucleotides not matched to a gene: 13. The CDR3, as DNA: TGCGCCAGCAGTGAGTCCTCGGGTCCAGGGGGAGTCAAAGCTTTCTTT. Encoded protein: CASSESSGPGGVKAFF.

This clone was observed once. The chain employs TRBV18 and TRBJ1-1; 8 bases align to TRBD1. V was clipped by 5 bases and J by 4 bases; unmatched bases: 9. The CDR3 contains 15 residues. Germline-derived CDR1 and CDR2 are KGHSH and LQKENI. The CDR3 is CASSSTTGAGTEAFF. In DNA form, the CDR3 reads TGTGCCAGCTCATCAACGACAGGGGCAGGCACTGAAGCTTTCTTT.

Details on this clone: This sample also contains other DNA sequences that code for the same CDR3. V usage is TRBV18 and J usage is TRBJ1-1; no definite D call. This CDR3 has 12 amino acids. Germline V lookup: CDR1 KGHSH, CDR2 LQKENI. Trimming took off 4 bases at V and 5 bases at J, with 8 bases between the two ends. CDR3 bases: TGTGCCAGCTCACAGGGCGGGACTGAAGCTTTCTTT. As protein: CASSQGGTEAFF. Combining the CDR3 with reference TRBV18 and TRBJ1-1 gives the whole variable domain NAGVMQNPRHLVRRRGQEARLRCSPMKGHSHVYWYRQLPEEGLKFMVYLQKENIIDESGMPKERFSAEFPKEGPSILRIQQVVRGDSAAYFCASSQGGTEAFFGQGTRLTVV.

The sample holds a few counts of this clone. V is TRBV5-4 and J is TRBJ2-2, with D possibly TRBD2 on 5 matching bases. Germline V CDR1 and CDR2: SGHNT, YYREEE (reference sequence). Deletions cut 0 bases from V and 2 bases from J, with 14 bases between. The CDR3 totals 17 residues. Here the CDR3 reads CASSLGSASANTGELFF. The DNA of the CDR3 is TGTGCCAGCAGCTTGGGTAGCGCTAGTGCTAACACCGGGGAGCTGTTTTTT.

J is TRBJ2-7 and V is TRBV30; the match to TRBD1 covers 11 bases. Germline trimming cut 2 bases from V and 5 bases from J; bases unmatched to any gene: 5. This CDR3 is built from 14 residues. Per germline, CDR1 GTSNPN and CDR2 SVGIG (reference sequence). The CDR3 here is CAWSRGQGADEQYF. In DNA form, the CDR3 reads TGTGCCTGGAGTAGAGGACAGGGGGCAGACGAGCAGTACTTC.